The 16 T cell receptor beta chains reported below all come from one sample, sequenced in a study of shared clonotypes between healthy human individuals. Sequencing was performed with immunoSEQ multiplex PCR; in TCRdb, only in-frame clones are kept and a portion is missing. The sample gives around 120,000 clones, about 70% of which show up once; approximately 25% is in the top ten. The sequenced sample consisted of memory CD8+ T cells sorted from blood. Subset meaning: CD45RO+ cells pooled with CCR7-negative TemRA cells. The receptor set was obtained from a woman younger than 45 in good health.

The chain recombines TRBV9 with TRBJ2-1, with 8 bases aligning to TRBD2. The germline CDR1 and CDR2 sequences are SGDLS and YYNGEE. Trimming removed 0 bases from V and 0 bases from J; junction bases left unmatched: 5. This CDR3 has 17 amino acids. The DNA for the CDR3 is TGTGCCAGCAGCGTAGCGTGGCGGGAGGACTCCTACAATGAGCAGTTCTTC. It yields the protein CASSVAWREDSYNEQFF.

This clone was detected a few times. The genes are TRBV15 and TRBJ2-7; 10 positions match TRBD2. This CDR3 has 13 amino acids. Germline assignment: CDR1 LNHNV and CDR2 YYDKDF (reference sequence). V shed 8 bases and J 7 bases; nucleotides not matched to a gene: 8. CDR3 bases: TGTGCCACCCAGCTAGCGGGAGCGATGGAGCAGTACTTC. Translated: CATQLAGAMEQYF. Combining the CDR3 with reference TRBV15 and TRBJ2-7 gives the whole variable domain DAMVIQNPRYQVTQFGKPVTLSCSQTLNHNVMYWYQQKSSQAPKLLFHYYDKDFNNEADTPDNFQSRRPNTSFCFLDIRSPGLGDTAMYLCATQLAGAMEQYFGPGTRLTVT.

The chain links TRBV9 to TRBJ2-2, with TRBD2 as a possible D gene (6 bases). Germline V CDR1 and CDR2: SGDLS, YYNGEE. CDR3 length equals 16 residues. Trimming cost V 4 bases and J 6 bases, with 19 bases left between them. The DNA of the CDR3 is TGTGCCAGCAGCTCACAGCGGGTCAAAATTCCCGGGGAGCTGTTTTTT. This sequence encodes CASSSQRVKIPGELFF.

The J gene is TRBJ1-5, the V gene TRBV7-2; TRBD1 matches at 7 bases. With 0 bases clipped from V and 0 bases from J, the junction kept 5 bases outside the gene matches. CDR3 length: 17 amino acids. The germline V gene encodes CDR1 SGHTA and CDR2 FQGNSA. Written as DNA, the CDR3 is TGTGCCAGCAGCTTAGCGGACAGGCCATATAGCAATCAGCCCCAGCATTTT. As protein: CASSLADRPYSNQPQHF.

This chain joins TRBV7-9 and TRBJ2-7, with 7 bases identical to TRBD2. CDR1 SEHNR and CDR2 FQNEAQ come from the germline V gene (reference sequence). This CDR3 is built from 12 residues. The V and J ends lost 3 bases and 6 bases, in that order; junction bases with no gene match: 2. The chain's CDR3 is CASSLGGSEQYF. Written as DNA, the CDR3 is TGTGCCAGCAGCTTGGGGGGGTCCGAGCAGTACTTC.

This clone was observed at least ten times. The V call is TRBV28, the J call TRBJ2-3; maybe TRBD1 (6 bases). The V gene lost 5 bases and the J gene lost 0 bases, with 21 bases spanning the gap. This CDR3 is 18 amino acids long. Germline CDR1 MDHEN, CDR2 SYDVKM. CDR3 sequence reads: CASSGGGFSLTSTDTQYF. The CDR3 DNA reads as TGTGCCAGCAGTGGTGGGGGCTTCTCTTTAACTAGCACAGATACGCAGTATTTT.

For this clone: A read error may explain this, as a much larger clone is one base away. The chain links TRBV18 to TRBJ2-7; D remains ambiguous. V lost 2 bases to trimming and J lost 4 bases, with 3 bases between them. This CDR3 is 11 amino acids long. Looked up from germline, CDR1 is KGHSH and CDR2 is LQKENI. CDR3 in DNA: TGTGCCAGCTCACCAGAGTACGAGCAGTACTTC. Its translation is CASSPEYEQYF.

The rearrangement joins TRBV25-1 to TRBJ1-4, with a tentative D call TRBD1 (5 bases). Per germline, CDR1 MGHDK and CDR2 SYGVNS. This CDR3 contains 18 residues. V lost 0 bases and J 3 bases, leaving 17 bases between the germline ends. CDR3 DNA sequence: TGTGCCAGCAGTGAATATGAATCACGAGGGGATGCTAATGAAAAACTGTTTTTT. Translation: CASSEYESRGDANEKLFF.

V and J are TRBV7-9 and TRBJ2-5; 9 bases align to TRBD2. Germline trimming cut 5 bases from V and 4 bases from J; bases unmatched to any gene: 2. This CDR3 contains 13 residues. Germline V gene sequence: CDR1 SEHNR, CDR2 FQNEAQ (reference sequence). CDR3 bases: TGTGCCAGCAGCGAAGCGGGAGGAGAGACCCAGTACTTC. It translates to CASSEAGGETQYF.

The J gene is TRBJ2-7, the V gene TRBV2, with TRBD2 matching 7 bases. V dropped 1 base and J dropped 2; count of bases not matched to a gene: 8. The CDR3 loop spans 16 amino acids. Per the germline V gene, CDR1 is SNHLY and CDR2 is FYNNEI. The CDR3 sequence: CASSEDLADPPYEQYF. CDR3 nucleotides: TGTGCCAGCAGTGAAGATCTAGCGGACCCCCCCTACGAGCAGTACTTC.

Only a few counts were recorded for this clone. This sequence joins TRBV10-3 and TRBJ2-3; D is uncertain. CDR3 length: 13 residues. Trimming removed 7 bases at V and 3 bases at J, with 11 bases between. Germline assignment: CDR1 ENHRY and CDR2 SYGVKD. CDR3 region: CAITKAGTDTQYF. DNA for the CDR3: TGTGCCATCACCAAGGCCGGAACAGATACGCAGTATTTT.

Points on this clone: The sample contains more than one DNA sequence encoding this CDR3. This chain uses TRBV30 with TRBJ1-1; D is perhaps TRBD1 (6 bases). Trimming removed 1 base from V and 1 base from J, with 7 bases in between. Germline V gives CDR1 GTSNPN, CDR2 SVGIG (reference sequence). This CDR3 spans 13 amino acids. CDR3 residues: CAWSGTANTEAFF. The CDR3 nucleotides read TGTGCCTGGAGTGGGACAGCGAACACTGAAGCTTTCTTT.

The V and J genes are TRBV6-5 and TRBJ1-1; D is undetermined. Per the germline V gene, CDR1 is MNHEY and CDR2 is SVGAGI. There are 11 residues in the CDR3. V was pared by 10 bases and J by 4 bases, with 10 bases between. The CDR3 reads CATGRPTEAFF. In DNA, the CDR3 is TGTGCCACCGGGAGGCCCACTGAAGCTTTCTTT.

The chain carries TRBV5-6 and TRBJ1-2; TRBD1 matches at 7 bases. The CDR3 contains 14 residues. Germline V CDR1 and CDR2: SGHDT, YYEEEE. Trimming at V came to 5 bases and at J to 8 bases, leaving 12 bases not matched to a gene. CDR3 DNA sequence: TGTGCCAGCAGTTACGGAACAGGGGATGGAGGCTACACCTTC. This gives the protein CASSYGTGDGGYTF. Drawing the rest from reference TRBV5-6 and TRBJ1-2, the complete variable domain is DAGVTQSPTHLIKTRGQQVTLRCSPKSGHDTVSWYQQALGQGPQFIFQYYEEEERQRGNFPDRFSGHQFPNYSSELNVNALLLGDSALYLCASSYGTGDGGYTFGSGTRLTVV.

V gene TRBV28 combines with J gene TRBJ2-7; D is undetermined. The ends were cut back, 4 bases at V and 2 bases at J, with 18 bases in the middle. Germline-derived CDR1 and CDR2 are MDHEN and SYDVKM. This CDR3 has 16 amino acids. This CDR3 reads CASSSPWRRPTYEQYF. The CDR3 DNA follows: TGTGCCAGCAGTTCACCCTGGAGACGGCCAACCTACGAGCAGTACTTC.

This chain links TRBV19 with TRBJ1-5, with a possible D match to TRBD1 (5 bases). The V end lost 9 bases, the J end lost 2 bases, and 20 bases lay between the germline ends. CDR1 and CDR2 from the germline V gene are LNHDA and SQIVND (reference sequence). The CDR3 has 16 residues. DNA of the CDR3: TGTGCCAGCGACTCCTTAGGGGCGCGGGGCAATCAGCCCCAGCATTTT. Translation: CASDSLGARGNQPQHF.